This TCR beta chain appears in the sequencing data of a study of T cells in Graves' hyperthyroidism and ophthalmopathy. General study points: A model built on 13 V-J features separated ophthalmopathy from stable hyperthyroidism.

Only a few counts were recorded for this clonotype. Its target is unknown. Authors of the study amplified TCR beta CDR3 regions from RNA transcripts. HTBI primers drove first-round RT-PCR of the TCR CDR3. TCRdb reprocessed the multiplex PCR reads via MiXCR and lists one record per CDR3 protein. The sample has about 400,000 distinct CDR3 sequences, approximately 14% seen once. This CDR3 has 15 residues. The V end lost 0 bases, the J end lost 4 bases, and 13 bases lay between the germline ends. Looked up from germline, CDR1 is MGHRA and CDR2 is YSYEKL. The chain employs TRBV4-1 and TRBJ2-7; possibly TRBD2 for D (6 bases). The sequence came from a man between 18 and 35 years old with Graves' ophthalmopathy. The material sequenced was blood. DNA of the CDR3: TGCGCCAGCAGCCAAGAGCCCGGGGGTTTGTACGAGCAGTACTTC. It codes for CASSQEPGGLYEQYF.